This TCR beta chain was documented in a study of T cell repertoires in cytomegalovirus infection (dated by TCRdb to between 2019 and 2020). Regarding the study in general: Donor HLA type was relevant to the analysis, as public TCR beta signatures indicated carriage of CMV infection together with the matching HLA type. Beyond this particular receptor, the publication reports: The ex vivo response was dominated by HLA-C-restricted CMV-specific TCR beta clonotypes, which also provided the single most frequent clonotype in two of eight donors. In both this cohort and an independent cohort of 352 donors, the cumulative frequency of public TCR beta family members distinguished carriers of CMV infection plus the relevant HLA type.

The CDR3 sequence holds 17 residues, the cysteine and phenylalanine included. Only the CDR3 portion is preserved as DNA: 51 bases, with reading frame beginning at the first base. CDR1 and CDR2, looked up from the germline V gene, are LGHNA and YNFKEQ. The table lists this clonotype with a count of one. Its specific antigen is unknown. An end of the junction differs from the germline gene, which may be a read error. Instrument used: Illumina HiSeq 1500. The public reads were quality trimmed at Q25 with fastp and then assembled into clones with MiXCR by TCRdb, keeping productive beta chains. Rows are combined by CDR3 protein, so each entry shows the most common genes and DNA. Present in this sample are approximately 750,000 distinct CDR3 sequences, 35% of which were seen just once. The ten largest clones capture around 2.6% of the sample.

Rearrangement joined TRBV4-2 to TRBJ2-6, with no D gene named confidently. The sequenced sample consisted of PBMCs. This clonotype originated in a human donor in good health (CMV status not recorded). Some clones in this sample may be carry-over from other donors' samples. The CDR3 amino acid sequence is: CSSSQSPGYSGANVLTF. The DNA is TGTTCCAGCAGCCAATCTCCAGGTTACTCTGGGGCCAACGTCCTGACTTTC.